This T cell receptor beta chain was observed in a study of cytomegalovirus exposure and HLA in healthy donors (dated by TCRdb to the late 2010s). A note on the overall study: According to a later analysis, one platform produced both the roughly 130 validation repertoires and the 670 or so repertoires of the first cohort. The study aimed to test whether cataloging public T cell receptors could reveal signatures of past pathogen exposure. Besides the first cohort of about 730 subjects, a separate validation cohort made up of roughly 130 different subjects was used. High-throughput TCR immunosequencing, statistical association of individual TCRs with disease status, and machine learning were combined to predict cytomegalovirus infection status. General findings and caveats noted by the study authors: Most TCR sequences were seen in very few donors, while some public TCRs were found in many individuals. According to the authors, the approach could potentially be generalized to other disease states and immunological phenotypes. The classifier was reported to diagnose cytomegalovirus status with high specificity and sensitivity in both the original and validation cohorts. The study listed 164 TCR beta chains as associated with cytomegalovirus. Subsequent analysis determined that TCRs grouped into clusters in the first cohort also showed a tendency toward co-occurrence across the roughly 110 validation repertoires, and roughly 95% of cluster scores exceeded 0. The validation cohort had no HLA typing available for a later analysis, so co-occurrence within that cohort was assessed over all 120 or so repertoires. In vitro tests confirmed that a few of the cytomegalovirus-associated TCR beta chains recognize cytomegalovirus antigens.

This clone was observed once. Its cognate antigen has yet to be identified. No base quality values were provided; no much bigger clone lies one nucleotide off. Measured from the cysteine to the phenylalanine, the CDR3 is 12 residues long. Only CDR3 DNA remains: 36 bases, in frame from the first base. The germline V gene sets CDR1 to SQVTM and CDR2 to ANQGSEA. Between the V and J ends, shortened by 3 bases and 2 bases respectively, the junction contains 6 bases. The donors were included in the validation cohort of 120 subjects, a group kept apart from the roughly 670-subject first cohort. Library preparation employed the immunoSEQ multiplex PCR assay. In the original analysis: To diagnose cytomegalovirus status from the catalog of TCR beta chain sequences, a statistical classification framework was built. TCRdb mirrors the immuneACCESS table, restricted to in-frame sequences. Some clones are absent from its copies; in checked studies, under half trace to an unresolved V gene, and the reason for the others is unknown. V and J calls and clone size are those listed in that table; D and trimming were worked out from the DNA. This sample gives 150,000 or so clones in total; around nine tenths of them show up just once. The ten top clones hold roughly 3% of the sample.

The sequence was collected from a man between 18 and 35 years old in good health and CMV-seropositive. The chain is assembled from TRBV29-1 and TRBJ2-3; the D gene is perhaps TRBD1, from 5 matching bases. The sample comprised PBMCs. The CDR3 here reads CSVDRDTDTQYF. The DNA sequence is given as TGCAGCGTTGACAGGGACACAGATACGCAGTATTTT.